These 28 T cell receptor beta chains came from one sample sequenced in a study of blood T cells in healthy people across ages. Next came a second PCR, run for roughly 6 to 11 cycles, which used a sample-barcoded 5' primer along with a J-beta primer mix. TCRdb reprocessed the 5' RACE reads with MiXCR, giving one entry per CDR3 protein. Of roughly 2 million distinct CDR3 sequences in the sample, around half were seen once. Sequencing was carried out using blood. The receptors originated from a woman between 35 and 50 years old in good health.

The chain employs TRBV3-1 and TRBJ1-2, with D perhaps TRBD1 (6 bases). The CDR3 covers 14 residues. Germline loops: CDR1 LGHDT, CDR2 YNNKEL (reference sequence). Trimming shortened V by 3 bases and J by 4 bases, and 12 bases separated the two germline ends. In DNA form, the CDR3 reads TGTGCCAGCAGCCAGCGGGGGCAGGGCTATGGCTACACCTTC. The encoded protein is CASSQRGQGYGYTF.

The CDR3 here is CASSLEAGAGYEQYF. In nucleotides, the CDR3 is TGTGCCAGCAGCTTAGAGGCGGGGGCCGGCTACGAGCAGTACTTC. The chain uses TRBV7-8 and TRBJ2-7; D might be TRBD2 (7 bases). Deletions cut 1 base from V and 3 bases from J, with 13 bases between. Germline CDR1 and CDR2: SGHVS and FQNEAQ. The CDR3 is made up of 15 amino acids.

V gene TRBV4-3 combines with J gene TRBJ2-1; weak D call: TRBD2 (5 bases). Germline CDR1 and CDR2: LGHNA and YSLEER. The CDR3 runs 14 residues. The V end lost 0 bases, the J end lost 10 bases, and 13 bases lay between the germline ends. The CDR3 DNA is TGCGCCAGCAGCCAAGAGGTCGGGGTGGGGGAGCAGTTCTTC. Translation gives CASSQEVGVGEQFF.

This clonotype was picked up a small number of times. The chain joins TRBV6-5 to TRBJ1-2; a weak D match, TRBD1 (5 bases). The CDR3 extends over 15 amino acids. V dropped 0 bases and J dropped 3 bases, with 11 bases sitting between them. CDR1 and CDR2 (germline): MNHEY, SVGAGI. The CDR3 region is CASSYSTLGDYGYTF. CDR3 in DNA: TGTGCCAGCAGTTACTCGACCCTGGGGGACTATGGCTACACCTTC.

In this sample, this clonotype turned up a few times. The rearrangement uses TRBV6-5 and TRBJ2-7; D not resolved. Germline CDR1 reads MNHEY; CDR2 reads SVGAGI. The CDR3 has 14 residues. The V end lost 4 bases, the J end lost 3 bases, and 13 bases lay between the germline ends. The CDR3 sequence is CASSLRTLSYEQYF. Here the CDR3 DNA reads TGTGCCAGCAGTTTACGAACTTTAAGCTACGAGCAGTACTTC.

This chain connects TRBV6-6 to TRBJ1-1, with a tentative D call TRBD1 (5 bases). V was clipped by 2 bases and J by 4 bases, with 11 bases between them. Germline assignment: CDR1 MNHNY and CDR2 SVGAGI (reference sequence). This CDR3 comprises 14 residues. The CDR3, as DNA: TGTGCCAGCAGTTACGGGACCAAAGGCACTGAAGCTTTCTTT. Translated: CASSYGTKGTEAFF.

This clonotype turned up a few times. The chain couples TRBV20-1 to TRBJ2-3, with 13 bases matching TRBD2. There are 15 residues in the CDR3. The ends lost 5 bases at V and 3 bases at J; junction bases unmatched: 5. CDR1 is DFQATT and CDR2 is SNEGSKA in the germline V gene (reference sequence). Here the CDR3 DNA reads TGCAGTGCTTCGACTAGCGGGGGGTGGACAGATACGCAGTATTTT. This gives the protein CSASTSGGWTDTQYF.

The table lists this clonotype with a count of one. CDR3 DNA: TGTGCCAGTAGTATAAGTTTATGGAGACATGACATTCAGTACTTC. Its protein product is CASSISLWRHDIQYF. V is TRBV19 and J is TRBJ2-5, with D unresolved. The closer fit of TRBJ2-4 to the DNA end suggests the J call may be wrong. The germline gives CDR1 LNHDA, CDR2 SQIVND (reference sequence). The CDR3 totals 15 residues.

The DNA of the CDR3 is TGTGCCAGCAGCCCAGCAAGAGTCTTTAACTATGGCTACACCTTC. Protein sequence: CASSPARVFNYGYTF. The chain uses TRBV7-2 and TRBJ1-2; D is unclear. The germline V and J ends were trimmed by 5 bases and 1 base, with 14 bases remaining between them. The CDR3 totals 15 residues. Per germline, CDR1 SGHTA and CDR2 FQGNSA. The variable domain in full, completed from reference TRBV7-2 and TRBJ1-2, reads GAGVSQSPSNKVTEKGKDVELRCDPISGHTALYWYRQSLGQGLEFLIYFQGNSAPDKSGLPSDRFSAERTGGSVSTLTIQRTQQEDSAVYLCASSPARVFNYGYTFGSGTRLTVV.

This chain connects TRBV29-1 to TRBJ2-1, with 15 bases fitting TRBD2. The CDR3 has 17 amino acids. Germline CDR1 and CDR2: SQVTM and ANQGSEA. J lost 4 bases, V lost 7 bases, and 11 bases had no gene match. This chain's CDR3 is CSALGGLAGGSYNEQFF. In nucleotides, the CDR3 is TGCAGCGCTCTGGGGGGACTAGCGGGGGGAAGTTACAATGAGCAGTTCTTC.

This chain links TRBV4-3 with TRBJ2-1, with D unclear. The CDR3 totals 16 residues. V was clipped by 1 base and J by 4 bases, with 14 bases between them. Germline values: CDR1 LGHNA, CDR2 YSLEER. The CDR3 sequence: CASSQAWSAYYNEQFF. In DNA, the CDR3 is TGCGCCAGCAGCCAAGCGTGGAGCGCCTATTACAATGAGCAGTTCTTC.

The CDR3 reads CASRHAYTEAFF. CDR3 nucleotides: TGTGCCAGCAGACACGCTTACACTGAAGCTTTCTTT. The chain carries TRBV7-9 and TRBJ1-1; D is unresolved. V gave up 6 bases and J gave up 3 bases, with 8 bases separating them. The germline gives CDR1 SEHNR, CDR2 FQNEAQ (reference sequence). The CDR3 contains 12 residues.

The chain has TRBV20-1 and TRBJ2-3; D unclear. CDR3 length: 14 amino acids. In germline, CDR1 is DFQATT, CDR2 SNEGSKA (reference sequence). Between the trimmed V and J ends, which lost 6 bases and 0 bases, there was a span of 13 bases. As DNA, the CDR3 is TGCAGTGCCAGACTCCACGGGAGCACAGATACGCAGTATTTT. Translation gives CSARLHGSTDTQYF.

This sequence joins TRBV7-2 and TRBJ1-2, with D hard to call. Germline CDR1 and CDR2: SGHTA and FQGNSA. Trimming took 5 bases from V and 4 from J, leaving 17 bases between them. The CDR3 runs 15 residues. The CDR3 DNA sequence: TGTGCCAGCAGCCCAGCGGTCCGACTACTCTATGGCTACACCTTC. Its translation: CASSPAVRLLYGYTF.

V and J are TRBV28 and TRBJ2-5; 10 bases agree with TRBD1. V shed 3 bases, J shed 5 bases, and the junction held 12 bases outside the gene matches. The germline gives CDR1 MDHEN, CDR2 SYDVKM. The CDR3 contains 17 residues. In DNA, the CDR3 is TGTGCCAGCAGTTTCTCCGGGACAGGGGCGAGGTTGGAGACCCAGTACTTC. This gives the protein CASSFSGTGARLETQYF.

The CDR3 bases are TGCAGTGTTATAACACAGGGGCGCGCTGAAGCTTTCTTT. This encodes CSVITQGRAEAFF. V usage is TRBV20-1 and J usage is TRBJ1-1, with TRBD1 matching 7 bases. Germline V lookup: CDR1 DFQATT, CDR2 SNEGSKA (reference sequence). This CDR3 region has 13 residues. V was pared by 7 bases and J by 6 bases, with 11 bases of the junction left unmatched.

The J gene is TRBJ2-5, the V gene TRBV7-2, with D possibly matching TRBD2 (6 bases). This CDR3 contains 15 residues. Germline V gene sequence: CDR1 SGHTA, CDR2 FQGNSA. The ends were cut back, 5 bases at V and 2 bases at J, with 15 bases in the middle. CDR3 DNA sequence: TGTGCCAGCAGCCCATTGGGGGGACGTCAAGAGACCCAGTACTTC. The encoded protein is CASSPLGGRQETQYF.

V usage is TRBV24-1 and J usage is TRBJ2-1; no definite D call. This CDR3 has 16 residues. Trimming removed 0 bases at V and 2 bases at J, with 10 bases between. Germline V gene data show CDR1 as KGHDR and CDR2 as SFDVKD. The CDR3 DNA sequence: TGTGCCACCAGTGATTTGCAATCTCGCACCTACAATGAGCAGTTCTTC. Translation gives CATSDLQSRTYNEQFF.

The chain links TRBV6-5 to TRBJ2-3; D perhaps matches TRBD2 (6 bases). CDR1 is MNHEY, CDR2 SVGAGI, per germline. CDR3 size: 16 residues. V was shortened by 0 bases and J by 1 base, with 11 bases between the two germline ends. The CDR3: CASSYSAGSGTDTQYF. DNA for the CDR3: TGTGCCAGCAGTTACTCGGCGGGGTCAGGCACAGATACGCAGTATTTT.

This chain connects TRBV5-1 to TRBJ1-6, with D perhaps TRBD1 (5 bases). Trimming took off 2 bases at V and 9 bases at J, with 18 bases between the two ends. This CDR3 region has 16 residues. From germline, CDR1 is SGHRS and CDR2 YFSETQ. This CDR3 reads CASSFGLSGEVSPLHF. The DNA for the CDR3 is TGCGCCAGCAGCTTTGGGTTGTCGGGGGAAGTTTCACCCCTCCACTTT.

CDR3 in amino acids: CSVEDLGTGDLTYEQYF. Here the CDR3 DNA reads TGCAGCGTTGAAGATCTTGGGACAGGGGACCTAACCTACGAGCAGTACTTC. J is TRBJ2-7 and V is TRBV29-1; TRBD1 aligns across 10 bases. The CDR3 has 17 amino acids. Trimming at V came to 0 bases and at J to 2 bases, leaving 10 bases not matched to a gene. Germline CDR1 reads SQVTM; CDR2 reads ANQGSEA.

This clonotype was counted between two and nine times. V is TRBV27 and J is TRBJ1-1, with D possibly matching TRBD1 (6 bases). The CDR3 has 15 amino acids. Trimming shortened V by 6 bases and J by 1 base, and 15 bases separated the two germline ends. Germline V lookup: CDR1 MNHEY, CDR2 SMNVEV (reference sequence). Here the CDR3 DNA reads TGTGCCAGCAGCCCCCACAGGGCGGGGAACACTGAAGCTTTCTTT. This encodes CASSPHRAGNTEAFF.

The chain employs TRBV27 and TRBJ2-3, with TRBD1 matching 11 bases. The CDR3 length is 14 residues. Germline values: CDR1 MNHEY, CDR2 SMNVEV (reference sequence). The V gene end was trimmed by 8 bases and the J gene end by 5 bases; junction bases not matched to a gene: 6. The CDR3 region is CASSDRGPIDTQYF. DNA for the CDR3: TGTGCCAGCTCGGACAGGGGGCCGATAGATACGCAGTATTTT.

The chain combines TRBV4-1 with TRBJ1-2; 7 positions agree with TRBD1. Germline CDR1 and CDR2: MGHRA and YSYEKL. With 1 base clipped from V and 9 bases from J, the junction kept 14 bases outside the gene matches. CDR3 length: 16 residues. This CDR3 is CASSQAGAGTVRSYTF. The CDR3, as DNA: TGCGCCAGCAGCCAAGCTGGAGCCGGGACAGTGCGAAGCTACACCTTC.

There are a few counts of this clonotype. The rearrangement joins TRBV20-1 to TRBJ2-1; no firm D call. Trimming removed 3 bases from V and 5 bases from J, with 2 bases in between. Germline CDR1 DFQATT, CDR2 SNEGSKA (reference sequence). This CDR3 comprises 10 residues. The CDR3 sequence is CSASNNEQFF. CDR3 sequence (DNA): TGCAGTGCTAGTAACAATGAGCAGTTCTTC.

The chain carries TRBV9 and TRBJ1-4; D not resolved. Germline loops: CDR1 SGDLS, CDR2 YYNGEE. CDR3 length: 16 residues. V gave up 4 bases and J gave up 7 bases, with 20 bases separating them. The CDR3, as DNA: TGTGCCAGCAGCCCCCTTCACAGTGCCGCGGGTGAAAAACTGTTTTTT. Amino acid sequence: CASSPLHSAAGEKLFF.

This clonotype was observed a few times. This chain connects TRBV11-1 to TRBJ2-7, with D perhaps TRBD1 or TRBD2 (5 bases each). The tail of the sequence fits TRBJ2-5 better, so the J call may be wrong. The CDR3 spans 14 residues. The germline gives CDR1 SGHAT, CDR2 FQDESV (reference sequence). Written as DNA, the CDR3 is TGTGCCAGCAGCTTAGACAGGACCGGGAAGACCCAGTACTTC. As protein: CASSLDRTGKTQYF.

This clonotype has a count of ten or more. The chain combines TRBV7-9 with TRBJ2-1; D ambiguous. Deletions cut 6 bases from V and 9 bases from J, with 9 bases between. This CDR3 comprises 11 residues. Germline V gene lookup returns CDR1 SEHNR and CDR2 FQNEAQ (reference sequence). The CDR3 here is CASSLWGEQFF. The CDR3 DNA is TGTGCCAGCAGTTTATGGGGTGAGCAGTTCTTC. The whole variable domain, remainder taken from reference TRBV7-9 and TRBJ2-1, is DTGVSQNPRHKITKRGQNVTFRCDPISEHNRLYWYRQTLGQGPEFLTYFQNEAQLEKSRLLSDRFSAERPKGSFSTLEIQRTEQGDSAMYLCASSLWGEQFFGPGTRLTVL.